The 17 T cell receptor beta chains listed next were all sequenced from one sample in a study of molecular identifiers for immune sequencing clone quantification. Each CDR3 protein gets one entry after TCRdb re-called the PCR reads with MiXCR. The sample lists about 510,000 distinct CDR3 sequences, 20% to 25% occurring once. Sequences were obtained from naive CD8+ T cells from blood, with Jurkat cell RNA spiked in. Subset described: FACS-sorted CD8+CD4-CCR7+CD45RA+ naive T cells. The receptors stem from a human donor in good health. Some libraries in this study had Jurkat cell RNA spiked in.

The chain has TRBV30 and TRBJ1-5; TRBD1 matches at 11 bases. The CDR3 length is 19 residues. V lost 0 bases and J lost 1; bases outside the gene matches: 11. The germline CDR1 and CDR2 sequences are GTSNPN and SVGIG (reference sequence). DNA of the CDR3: TGTGCCTGGAGTGTACGGGGACAGGGGGAAGTATGGAGCAATCAGCCCCAGCATTTT. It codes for CAWSVRGQGEVWSNQPQHF.

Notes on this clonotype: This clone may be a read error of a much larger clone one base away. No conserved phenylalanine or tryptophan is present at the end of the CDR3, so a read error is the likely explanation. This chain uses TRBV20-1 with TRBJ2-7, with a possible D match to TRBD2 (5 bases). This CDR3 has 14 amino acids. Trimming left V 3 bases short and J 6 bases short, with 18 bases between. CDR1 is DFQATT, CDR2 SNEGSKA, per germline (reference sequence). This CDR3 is CSASDYQLNREQYS. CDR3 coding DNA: TGCAGTGCTAGCGACTACCAGTTGAACCGCGAGCAGTACTCC.

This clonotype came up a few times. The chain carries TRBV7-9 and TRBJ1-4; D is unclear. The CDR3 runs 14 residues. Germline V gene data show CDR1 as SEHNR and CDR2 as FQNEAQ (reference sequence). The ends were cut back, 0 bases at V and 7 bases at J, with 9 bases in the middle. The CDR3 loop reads CASSLAHKGEKLFF. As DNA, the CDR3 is TGTGCCAGCAGCTTAGCCCACAAAGGTGAAAAACTGTTTTTT. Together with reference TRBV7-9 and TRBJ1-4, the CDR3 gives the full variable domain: DTGVSQNPRHKITKRGQNVTFRCDPISEHNRLYWYRQTLGQGPEFLTYFQNEAQLEKSRLLSDRFSAERPKGSFSTLEIQRTEQGDSAMYLCASSLAHKGEKLFFGSGTQLSVL.

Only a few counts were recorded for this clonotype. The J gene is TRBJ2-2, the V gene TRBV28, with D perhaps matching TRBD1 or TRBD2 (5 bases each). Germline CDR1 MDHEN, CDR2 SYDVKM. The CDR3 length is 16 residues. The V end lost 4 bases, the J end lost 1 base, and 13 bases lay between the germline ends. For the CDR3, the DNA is TGTGCCAGCAGTTGGGACCGAAAACTGAACACCGGGGAGCTGTTTTTT. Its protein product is CASSWDRKLNTGELFF.

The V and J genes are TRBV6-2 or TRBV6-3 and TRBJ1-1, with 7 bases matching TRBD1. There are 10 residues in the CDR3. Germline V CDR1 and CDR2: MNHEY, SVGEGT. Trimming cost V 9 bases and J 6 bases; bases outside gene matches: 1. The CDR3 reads CASRGPEAFF. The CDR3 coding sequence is TGTGCCAGTAGGGGGCCTGAAGCTTTCTTT.

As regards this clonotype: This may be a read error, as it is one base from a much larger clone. The CDR3 DNA reads TGCAGTGCTAGAGATCCGGACAGCCTCCATGGATCTGGTTCGGACACTGAAGCTTTCTTT. Protein: CSARDPDSLHGSGSDTEAFF. This chain links TRBV20-1 with TRBJ1-1, with D possibly being TRBD1 (6 bases). Trimming stripped 0 bases from V and 3 bases from J, with 29 bases between. The CDR3 has 20 amino acids. Germline loops: CDR1 DFQATT, CDR2 SNEGSKA (reference sequence).

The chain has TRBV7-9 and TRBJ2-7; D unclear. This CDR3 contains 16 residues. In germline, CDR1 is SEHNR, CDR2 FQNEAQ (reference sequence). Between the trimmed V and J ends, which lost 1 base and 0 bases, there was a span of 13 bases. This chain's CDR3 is CASSLDLGLLSYEQYF. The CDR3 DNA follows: TGTGCCAGCAGCTTAGACTTAGGCCTCCTCTCCTACGAGCAGTACTTC.

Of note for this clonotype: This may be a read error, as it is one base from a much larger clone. The CDR3, as DNA: TGTGCCAGCAGTTACGCTGGGTATAGCAATCAGCCCCAGCATTTT. Translated, it gives CASSYAGYSNQPQHF. J is TRBJ1-5 and V is TRBV6-2 or TRBV6-3; D unclear. This CDR3 spans 15 amino acids. Germline CDR1 reads MNHEY; CDR2 reads SVGEGT. The V gene lost 2 bases and the J gene lost 0 bases, with 8 bases spanning the gap.

CDR3 protein: CATSLRGLAANNEQFF. The CDR3, as DNA: TGTGCCACCAGCCTACGGGGACTAGCGGCGAACAATGAGCAGTTCTTC. V gene TRBV15 combines with J gene TRBJ2-1; 11 nucleotides align to TRBD2. Germline CDR1 reads LNHNV; CDR2 reads YYDKDF (reference sequence). V lost 5 bases to trimming and J lost 5 bases; unmatched junction nucleotides: 8. The CDR3 is made up of 16 amino acids.

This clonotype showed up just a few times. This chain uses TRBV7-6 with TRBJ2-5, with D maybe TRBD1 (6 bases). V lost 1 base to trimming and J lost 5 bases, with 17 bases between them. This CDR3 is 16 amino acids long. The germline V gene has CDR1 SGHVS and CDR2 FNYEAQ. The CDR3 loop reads CASSLVVSGDMETQYF. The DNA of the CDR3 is TGTGCCAGCAGCTTAGTTGTGTCAGGGGATATGGAGACCCAGTACTTC. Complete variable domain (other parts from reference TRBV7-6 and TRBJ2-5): GAGVSQSPRYKVTKRGQDVALRCDPISGHVSLYWYRQALGQGPEFLTYFNYEAQQDKSGLPNDRFSAERPEGSISTLTIQRTEQRDSAMYRCASSLVVSGDMETQYFGPGTRLLVL.

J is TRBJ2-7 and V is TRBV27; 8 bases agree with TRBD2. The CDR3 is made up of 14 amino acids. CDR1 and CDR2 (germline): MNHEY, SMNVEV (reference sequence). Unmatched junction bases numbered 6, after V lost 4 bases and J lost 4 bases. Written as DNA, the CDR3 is TGTGCCAGCAGTTATGCGGGGGGCAGGTACGAGCAGTACTTC. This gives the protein CASSYAGGRYEQYF.

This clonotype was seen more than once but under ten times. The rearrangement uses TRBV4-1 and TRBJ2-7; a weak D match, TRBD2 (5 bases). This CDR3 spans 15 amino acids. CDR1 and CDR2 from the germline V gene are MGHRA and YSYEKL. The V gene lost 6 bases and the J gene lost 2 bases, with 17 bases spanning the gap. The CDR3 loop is CASRFDEAGTYEQYF. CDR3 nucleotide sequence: TGCGCCAGCAGATTTGACGAAGCCGGGACCTACGAGCAGTACTTC.

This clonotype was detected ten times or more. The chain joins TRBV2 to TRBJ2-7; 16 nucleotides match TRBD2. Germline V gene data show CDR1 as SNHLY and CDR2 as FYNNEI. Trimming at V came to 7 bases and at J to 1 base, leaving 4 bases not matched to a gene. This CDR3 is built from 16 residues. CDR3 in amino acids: CASTGTSGRVSYEQYF. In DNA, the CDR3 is TGTGCCAGCACCGGGACTAGCGGGAGGGTGTCCTACGAGCAGTACTTC.

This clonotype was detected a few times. Written as DNA, the CDR3 is TGTGCCATCAGTGATGAGGGCACAGATACGCAGTATTTT. Residues: CAISDEGTDTQYF. This rearrangement joins TRBV10-3 to TRBJ2-3; D is unclear. CDR1 ENHRY and CDR2 SYGVKD come from the germline V gene. V dropped 3 bases and J dropped 1 base, with 5 bases sitting between them. The CDR3 has 13 amino acids.

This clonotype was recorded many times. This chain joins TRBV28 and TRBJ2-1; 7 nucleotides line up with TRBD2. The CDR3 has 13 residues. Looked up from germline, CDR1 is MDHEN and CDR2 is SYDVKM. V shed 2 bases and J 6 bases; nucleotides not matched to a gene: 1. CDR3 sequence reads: CASSLPGGNEQFF. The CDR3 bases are TGTGCCAGCAGTTTACCGGGAGGCAATGAGCAGTTCTTC.

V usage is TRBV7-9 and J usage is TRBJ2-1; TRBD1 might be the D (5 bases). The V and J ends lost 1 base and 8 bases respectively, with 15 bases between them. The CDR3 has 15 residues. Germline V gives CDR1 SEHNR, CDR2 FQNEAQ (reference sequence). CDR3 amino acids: CASSLVAGILDEQFF. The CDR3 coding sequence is TGTGCCAGCAGCTTAGTGGCAGGGATTTTGGATGAGCAGTTCTTC.

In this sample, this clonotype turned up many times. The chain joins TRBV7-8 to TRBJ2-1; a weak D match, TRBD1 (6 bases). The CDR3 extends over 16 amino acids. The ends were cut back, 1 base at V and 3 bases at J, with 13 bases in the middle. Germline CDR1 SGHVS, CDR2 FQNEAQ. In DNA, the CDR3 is TGTGCCAGCAGCTTAGACGGCAGGGGCCTCTACAATGAGCAGTTCTTC. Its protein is CASSLDGRGLYNEQFF.